The clone carrying this T cell receptor (beta chain) came up many times. Patients affected by ophthalmopathy presented a Clinical Activity Score of at least 3, a NOSPECS grade of at least 4, and disease duration below 3 months. This CDR3 is 16 amino acids long. The V gene's germline CDR1 is MNHEY and CDR2 SVGEGT. Trimming left V 4 bases short and J 0 bases short, with 10 bases between. The sample belongs to a study of T cells in Graves' hyperthyroidism and ophthalmopathy. Researchers amplified the TCR beta CDR3 regions from RNA transcripts. Initially, a first-round RT-PCR of the TCR CDR3 employed the HTBI primer set. TCRdb analysed the multiplex PCR reads with MiXCR anew, one entry per CDR3 protein. Found here are about 250,000 distinct CDR3 sequences, around 26% of them singletons; the top ten hold under 40%.

This TCR was sampled from a middle-aged woman with Graves' ophthalmopathy. The sequencing input was blood. V and J are TRBV6-2 or TRBV6-3 and TRBJ2-6, with D perhaps being TRBD1 or TRBD2 (5 bases each). In DNA, the CDR3 is TGTGCCAGCAGTTCTGGGACGGTCTCTGGGGCCAACGTCCTGACTTTC. This encodes CASSSGTVSGANVLTF.